The next 27 T cell receptor beta chains were all read from a single sample in a study of blood T cell repertoires in COVID-19. Clones were sequenced by immunoSEQ multiplex PCR, and TCRdb holds only the in-frame ones, with some missing. Of around 170,000 clones listed, almost 85% are singletons. The sequencing sample was made of peripheral blood. The receptors were gathered from a man between 18 and 29 years old with active or convalescent COVID-19.

The chain carries TRBV11-2 and TRBJ2-7, with TRBD2 matching over 10 bases. This CDR3 has 16 amino acids. The ends lost 5 bases at V and 2 bases at J; junction bases unmatched: 9. CDR1 SGHAT and CDR2 FQNNGV come from the germline V gene. The DNA for the CDR3 is TGTGCCAGCAGCCCCGGACTAGCGGAAGGAACCTACGAGCAGTACTTC. Its protein is CASSPGLAEGTYEQYF. The variable domain in full, completed from reference TRBV11-2 and TRBJ2-7, reads EAGVAQSPRYKIIEKRQSVAFWCNPISGHATLYWYQQILGQGPKLLIQFQNNGVVDDSQLPKDRFSAERLKGVDSTLKIQPAKLEDSAVYLCASSPGLAEGTYEQYFGPGTRLTVT.

The rearrangement links TRBV10-2 to TRBJ1-1; D perhaps matches TRBD1 (5 bases). The ends were cut back, 3 bases at V and 6 bases at J, with 14 bases in the middle. CDR1 is WSHSY, CDR2 SAAADI, per germline. CDR3 length: 14 amino acids. The CDR3 region is CASSDRAVIAEAFF. For the CDR3, the DNA is TGCGCCAGCAGTGACAGGGCGGTTATCGCTGAAGCTTTCTTT.

The rearrangement joins TRBV5-4 to TRBJ2-5; maybe TRBD1 (8 bases). Germline CDR1 reads SGHNT; CDR2 reads YYREEE (reference sequence). The CDR3 extends over 15 amino acids. V lost 4 bases and J 1 base, leaving 14 bases between the germline ends. CDR3 in amino acids: CASSGNRGGQETQYF. CDR3 coding DNA: TGTGCCAGCAGCGGAAACAGGGGGGGCCAAGAGACCCAGTACTTC.

Here the CDR3 reads CASSVVVAGNEQFF. The CDR3 DNA reads TGTGCCAGCAGCGTAGTCGTGGCGGGCAATGAGCAGTTCTTC. The rearrangement uses TRBV9 and TRBJ2-1; TRBD2 is a possible D gene (5 bases). CDR1 SGDLS and CDR2 YYNGEE come from the germline V gene. Deletions cut 0 bases from V and 6 bases from J, with 10 bases between. The CDR3 length is 14 residues. Supplemented by reference TRBV9 and TRBJ2-1, the full variable domain reads DSGVTQTPKHLITATGQRVTLRCSPRSGDLSVYWYQQSLDQGLQFLIQYYNGEERAKGNILERFSAQQFPDLHSELNLSSLELGDSALYFCASSVVVAGNEQFFGPGTRLTVL.

The chain combines TRBV7-3 with TRBJ1-3; D not resolved. Trimming cost V 2 bases and J 4 bases, with 6 bases left between them. Germline V gene lookup returns CDR1 SGHTA and CDR2 FQGTGA. This CDR3 contains 13 residues. The CDR3 DNA is TGTGCCAGCAGCTTATCCGGGGGAAACACCATATATTTT. It encodes CASSLSGGNTIYF.

The chain combines TRBV27 with TRBJ2-7, with 10 bases matching TRBD1. This CDR3 region has 14 residues. CDR1 and CDR2 from the germline V gene are MNHEY and SMNVEV (reference sequence). The V and J ends lost 8 bases and 4 bases, in that order; junction bases with no gene match: 8. The CDR3 DNA reads as TGTGCCAGCGGACCGGGACAGGGGCAGTACGAGCAGTACTTC. Translated, it gives CASGPGQGQYEQYF.

V usage is TRBV10-3 and J usage is TRBJ1-4; D is unclear. The CDR3 contains 17 residues. Germline CDR1 and CDR2: ENHRY and SYGVKD. The V and J ends lost 0 bases and 0 bases respectively, with 11 bases between them. The CDR3 protein is CAISESGRVTTNEKLFF. For the CDR3, the DNA is TGTGCCATCAGTGAGTCTGGGAGGGTAACAACTAATGAAAAACTGTTTTTT.

This sequence joins TRBV16 and TRBJ2-5; 8 bases fit TRBD2. V dropped 0 bases and J dropped 4; count of bases not matched to a gene: 4. The CDR3 loop spans 15 amino acids. The germline CDR1 and CDR2 sequences are KGHSY and FQNENV. DNA for the CDR3: TGTGCCAGCAGCCAATCGCGGGGGGTAGGAGAGACCCAGTACTTC. Translated: CASSQSRGVGETQYF.

The chain links TRBV6-5 to TRBJ1-2, with TRBD1 matching 7 bases. Trimming cost V 7 bases and J 2 bases; bases outside gene matches: 4. Germline V gene sequence: CDR1 MNHEY, CDR2 SVGAGI. CDR3 length: 13 residues. The DNA of the CDR3 is TGTGCCAGCACAAAGACAGGGAACTATGGCTACACCTTC. This sequence encodes CASTKTGNYGYTF.

This clone was observed a single time. This chain uses TRBV29-1 with TRBJ2-7, with 8 bases fitting TRBD2. The ends lost 1 base at V and 5 bases at J; junction bases unmatched: 10. Germline lookup yields CDR1 SQVTM and CDR2 ANQGSEA. The CDR3 spans 15 residues. Here the CDR3 DNA reads TGCAGCGTTGAAGTAAGCGGGAGAGGGGTTAACGAGCAGTACTTC. Its protein product is CSVEVSGRGVNEQYF.

The chain combines TRBV30 with TRBJ1-5; TRBD1 might be the D (6 bases). V lost 3 bases and J lost 1, with 22 bases in between. The germline V gene has CDR1 GTSNPN and CDR2 SVGIG (reference sequence). CDR3 length equals 18 residues. CDR3 DNA sequence: TGTGCCTGGAGCGCAACAACACCGGGACATAGAAGCAATCAGCCCCAGCATTTT. This gives the protein CAWSATTPGHRSNQPQHF.

The genes are TRBV13 and TRBJ2-3; D gene unclear. This CDR3 region has 18 residues. V lost 2 bases to trimming and J lost 2 bases, with 20 bases between them. CDR1 PRHDT and CDR2 FYEKMQ come from the germline V gene (reference sequence). The CDR3 loop is CASSLFPKLTPDTDTQYF. The CDR3, as DNA: TGTGCCAGCAGCTTATTCCCAAAACTCACTCCCGACACAGATACGCAGTATTTT. Full variable domain (rest looked up from reference TRBV13 and TRBJ2-3): AAGVIQSPRHLIKEKRETATLKCYPIPRHDTVYWYQQGPGQDPQFLISFYEKMQSDKGSIPDRFSAQQFSDYHSELNMSSLELGDSALYFCASSLFPKLTPDTDTQYFGPGTRLTVL.

This clone was seen once. The chain links TRBV19 to TRBJ1-4, with 10 bases fitting TRBD1. Germline V lookup: CDR1 LNHDA, CDR2 SQIVND (reference sequence). The CDR3 consists of 15 residues. Trimming removed 8 bases from V and 4 bases from J; junction bases left unmatched: 7. Here the CDR3 DNA reads TGTGCCAGTGACGACAGGGGGCGAGGTAATGAAAAACTGTTTTTT. This codes for CASDDRGRGNEKLFF.

The J gene is TRBJ1-1, the V gene TRBV11-3; no reliable D call. V lost 2 bases to trimming and J lost 3 bases, with 7 bases between them. This CDR3 has 13 amino acids. Germline CDR1 SGHNT, CDR2 YENEEA. The CDR3 DNA reads as TGTGCCAGCAGCTTAAACGGTTACACTGAAGCTTTCTTT. Translated, it gives CASSLNGYTEAFF.

V usage is TRBV7-2 and J usage is TRBJ2-1; 7 nucleotides match TRBD1. V shed 1 base and J 3 bases; nucleotides not matched to a gene: 3. Germline CDR1 SGHTA, CDR2 FQGNSA. The CDR3 spans 15 residues. The CDR3 DNA reads TGTGCCAGCAGCTTAGGGACAGGAAACTACAATGAGCAGTTCTTC. Translation gives CASSLGTGNYNEQFF. Looking up the rest from reference TRBV7-2 and TRBJ2-1 gives the full variable domain: GAGVSQSPSNKVTEKGKDVELRCDPISGHTALYWYRQSLGQGLEFLIYFQGNSAPDKSGLPSDRFSAERTGGSVSTLTIQRTQQEDSAVYLCASSLGTGNYNEQFFGPGTRLTVL.

The chain joins TRBV7-2 to TRBJ2-7; possibly TRBD2 for D (6 bases). The CDR3 is 15 residues long. Germline V gene sequence: CDR1 SGHTA, CDR2 FQGNSA. V was clipped by 2 bases and J by 3 bases, with 14 bases between them. CDR3 in DNA: TGTGCCAGCAGCTTACACGGGAGTTTAATCTACGAGCAGTACTTC. This codes for CASSLHGSLIYEQYF.

The chain combines TRBV5-1 with TRBJ2-3; D is ambiguous. The CDR3 runs 14 residues. The V end lost 0 bases, the J end lost 0 bases, and 5 bases lay between the germline ends. CDR1 SGHRS and CDR2 YFSETQ come from the germline V gene. This chain's CDR3 is CASSLGPSTDTQYF. CDR3 nucleotide sequence: TGCGCCAGCAGCTTGGGGCCTAGCACAGATACGCAGTATTTT.

The chain couples TRBV7-9 to TRBJ2-3, with a tentative D call TRBD1 (5 bases). Deletions cut 5 bases from V and 2 bases from J, with 14 bases between. Germline V gene sequence: CDR1 SEHNR, CDR2 FQNEAQ (reference sequence). This CDR3 is built from 15 residues. The CDR3 bases are TGTGCCAGCAGCCTAGGTGGGGCACACACAGATACGCAGTATTTT. It codes for CASSLGGAHTDTQYF.

The chain has TRBV6-5 and TRBJ1-5; 10 bases match TRBD1. The germline CDR1 and CDR2 sequences are MNHEY and SVGAGI. The V segment lost 7 bases and the J segment 4 bases; nucleotides outside the gene matches: 4. CDR3 size: 14 residues. CDR3 in DNA: TGTGCCAGCAAGGGACAGGGGCATAATCAGCCCCAGCATTTT. Protein: CASKGQGHNQPQHF.

The chain uses TRBV4-3 and TRBJ2-7, with D unresolved. Trimming left V 1 base short and J 2 bases short, with 12 bases between. Germline V gene lookup returns CDR1 LGHNA and CDR2 YSLEER. The CDR3 consists of 15 residues. The CDR3 coding sequence is TGCGCCAGCAGCCAAGGTCACGGTTACCCCTACGAGCAGTACTTC. It specifies CASSQGHGYPYEQYF.

The V gene is TRBV20-1, the J gene TRBJ1-3; D is perhaps TRBD1 (6 bases). Germline assignment: CDR1 DFQATT and CDR2 SNEGSKA (reference sequence). This CDR3 has 15 amino acids. V gave up 3 bases and J gave up 4 bases, with 16 bases separating them. The CDR3 loop is CSASPFQGKGNTIYF. The CDR3 DNA reads TGCAGTGCTAGTCCATTCCAGGGGAAAGGAAACACCATATATTTT.

As regards this clone: Other DNA variants within this sample encode the same CDR3. The J gene is TRBJ1-2, the V gene TRBV14, with 7 bases lining up with TRBD1. The V gene end was trimmed by 4 bases and the J gene end by 5 bases; junction bases not matched to a gene: 1. There are 12 residues in the CDR3. Per germline, CDR1 SGHDN and CDR2 FVKESK. CDR3 nucleotide sequence: TGTGCCAGCAGCCCACAGGGGTATGGCTACACCTTC. Translated, it gives CASSPQGYGYTF.

The rearrangement uses TRBV7-2 and TRBJ2-1; D is uncertain. CDR1 is SGHTA, CDR2 FQGNSA, per germline. The CDR3 runs 15 residues. Trimming shortened V by 2 bases and J by 8 bases, and 16 bases separated the two germline ends. The CDR3 loop is CASSLISGANDEQFF. In DNA, the CDR3 is TGTGCCAGCAGCTTAATATCCGGAGCTAATGATGAGCAGTTCTTC. Full variable domain (remainder filled in from reference TRBV7-2 and TRBJ2-1): GAGVSQSPSNKVTEKGKDVELRCDPISGHTALYWYRQSLGQGLEFLIYFQGNSAPDKSGLPSDRFSAERTGGSVSTLTIQRTQQEDSAVYLCASSLISGANDEQFFGPGTRLTVL.

In the case of this clone: Since a much larger clone is just one base distant, this may be a read error. J is TRBJ2-2 and V is TRBV27, with D unclear. V was trimmed by 5 bases and J by 5 bases, leaving 6 bases between them. This CDR3 is built from 12 residues. The germline V gene encodes CDR1 MNHEY and CDR2 SMNVEV (reference sequence). The CDR3 DNA reads as TGTGCCAGCAGTCTCGGGACCGGGGAGCTGTTTTTT. Protein product: CASSLGTGELFF.

The chain links TRBV24-1 to TRBJ1-5; possibly TRBD1 for D (6 bases). V was shortened by 3 bases and J by 7 bases, with 18 bases between the two germline ends. The V gene's germline CDR1 is KGHDR and CDR2 SFDVKD. CDR3 length: 16 residues. CDR3 protein: CATSDAAGGIGQPQHF. The CDR3 coding sequence is TGTGCCACCAGTGATGCAGCGGGGGGCATTGGACAGCCCCAGCATTTT.

The rearrangement links TRBV18 to TRBJ1-5; maybe TRBD1 (5 bases). With 3 bases removed from V and 2 bases from J, the gap between germline ends came to 14 bases. Germline V gives CDR1 KGHSH, CDR2 LQKENI. This CDR3 comprises 16 residues. The CDR3 nucleotides are TGTGCCAGCTCACCCGGTGGGGGGGTCGGCAATCAGCCCCAGCATTTT. It translates to CASSPGGGVGNQPQHF.

Here the CDR3 DNA reads TGTGCCAGCAGTGACACCGGGTTTGGGCAAGAGACCCAGTACTTC. This gives the protein CASSDTGFGQETQYF. The chain uses TRBV6-4 and TRBJ2-5; D is undetermined. The germline V gene has CDR1 MRHNA and CDR2 SNTAGT. Trimming shortened V by 2 bases and J by 2 bases, and 12 bases separated the two germline ends. The CDR3 is 15 residues long.